Described below is a single T cell receptor beta chain sequence and its context. Its antigen is as yet unknown. From cryopreserved PBMCs came 2 to 2.5 micrograms of genomic DNA used for TCR beta libraries. Measured with immunoSEQ multiplex PCR; TCRdb has only the in-frame clones, and not every one. The sample has 95,000 to 100,000 clones, 70% to 85% seen once. This sample was taken from a study of cytotoxic CD8 clonotypes in ibrutinib-treated CLL. General observations from the study: Exceeding age-matched healthy donors, baseline clonality also tracked the counts of circulating CD8+ T cells. Clonality rose at ibrutinib response and fell back toward baseline at progression.

CDR1 and CDR2 (germline): MDHEN, SYDVKM. The V and J ends lost 8 bases and 0 bases respectively, with 16 bases between them. This CDR3 spans 15 amino acids. This chain links TRBV28 with TRBJ1-1; D is possibly TRBD1 (5 bases). The sample was PBMCs, taken after 12 months of ibrutinib treatment. The clonotype comes from a human donor with chronic lymphocytic leukemia. CDR3 sequence: CASVTGGLMNTEAFF. CDR3 bases: TGTGCCAGCGTAACGGGGGGACTTATGAACACTGAAGCTTTCTTT.